The T cell receptor (beta chain) under discussion was sequenced for a study of shared clonotypes between healthy human individuals. The CDR3 totals 14 residues. Trimming at V came to 2 bases and at J to 1 base, leaving 0 bases not matched to a gene. Looked up from germline, CDR1 is KGHSH and CDR2 is LQKENI. Whole-study findings and limits: Researchers sampled only blood; tissue repertoires likely differ.

About this clone: The antigen is not known.

Unsorted PBMC DNA went through sequencing on ten immunoSEQ deep assay plates. Repertoires were generated with immunoSEQ multiplex PCR, while TCRdb's copy carries only in-frame clones and drops some. The sample shows some 490,000 clones, 70% to 80% of them seen only once. This chain uses TRBV18 with TRBJ2-7; 9 bases are a match to TRBD2. This TCR was sampled from a woman aged 40 to 50 in good health. Some clones in this sample may be carry-over from other donors' samples. Material for sequencing was PBMCs. CDR3 loop: CASSPGLASYEQYF. Here the CDR3 DNA reads TGTGCCAGCTCACCAGGACTAGCGTCCTACGAGCAGTACTTC.